This T cell receptor beta chain was sequenced for a study of cytomegalovirus exposure and HLA in healthy donors. The wider study: Later analysis reported that the 110 or so validation repertoires shared the platform of the approximately 620 first-cohort repertoires.

On this clone: The sample carries other DNA sequences with the same CDR3.

CDR3 size: 15 residues. V lost 4 bases, J lost 2 bases, and 5 bases stayed unmatched. Germline CDR1 and CDR2: SGDLS and YYNGEE. Assay: immunoSEQ multiplex PCR; the TCRdb copy retains only in-frame clones and omits some. The profile shows about 160,000 clones, 70% to 90% of them singletons. The clonotype was recovered from a young man in good health and CMV-seropositive. The chain couples TRBV9 to TRBJ2-7, with 11 bases aligning to TRBD1. The sequenced material came from PBMCs. CDR3 DNA sequence: TGTGCCAGCAGCTTGGGACAGGGGGGAACCTACGAGCAGTACTTC. Its translation is CASSLGQGGTYEQYF.